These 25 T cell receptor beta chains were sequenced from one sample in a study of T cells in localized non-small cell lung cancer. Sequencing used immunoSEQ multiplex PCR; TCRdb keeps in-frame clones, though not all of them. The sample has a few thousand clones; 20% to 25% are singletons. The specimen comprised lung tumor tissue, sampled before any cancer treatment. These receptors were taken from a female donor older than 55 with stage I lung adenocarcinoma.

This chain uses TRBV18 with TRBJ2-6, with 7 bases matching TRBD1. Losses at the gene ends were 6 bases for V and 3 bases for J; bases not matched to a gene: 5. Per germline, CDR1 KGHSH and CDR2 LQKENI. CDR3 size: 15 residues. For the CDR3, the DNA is TGTGCCAGCTCCCCAGGGGGTCGTGGGGCCAACGTCCTGACTTTC. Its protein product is CASSPGGRGANVLTF. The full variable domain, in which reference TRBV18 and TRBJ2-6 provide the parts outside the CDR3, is NAGVMQNPRHLVRRRGQEARLRCSPMKGHSHVYWYRQLPEEGLKFMVYLQKENIIDESGMPKERFSAEFPKEGPSILRIQQVVRGDSAAYFCASSPGGRGANVLTFGAGSRLTVL.

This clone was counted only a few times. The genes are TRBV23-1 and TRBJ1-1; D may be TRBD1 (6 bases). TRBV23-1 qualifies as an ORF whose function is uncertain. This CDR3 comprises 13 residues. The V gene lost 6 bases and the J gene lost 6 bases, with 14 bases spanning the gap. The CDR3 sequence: CASSGPGVAEAFF. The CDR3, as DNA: TGCGCCAGCAGCGGACCAGGGGTTGCTGAAGCTTTCTTT.

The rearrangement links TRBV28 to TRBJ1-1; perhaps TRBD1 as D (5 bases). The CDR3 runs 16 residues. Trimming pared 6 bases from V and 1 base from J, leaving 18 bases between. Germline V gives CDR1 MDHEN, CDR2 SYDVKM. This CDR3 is CASRKLSGGENTEAFF. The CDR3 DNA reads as TGTGCCAGCAGGAAACTATCGGGGGGGGAGAACACTGAAGCTTTCTTT.

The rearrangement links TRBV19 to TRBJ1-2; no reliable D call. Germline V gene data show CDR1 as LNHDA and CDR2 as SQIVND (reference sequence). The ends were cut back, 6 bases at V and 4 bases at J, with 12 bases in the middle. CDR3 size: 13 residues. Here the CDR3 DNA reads TGTGCCAGTAGAAAGGAGACGACCTATGGCTACACCTTC. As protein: CASRKETTYGYTF.

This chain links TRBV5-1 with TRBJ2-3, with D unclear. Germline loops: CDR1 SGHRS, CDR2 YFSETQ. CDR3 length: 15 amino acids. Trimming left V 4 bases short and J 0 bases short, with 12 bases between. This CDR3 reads CASSPLTGSTDTQYF. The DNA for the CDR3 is TGCGCCAGCAGCCCCCTGACTGGTAGCACAGATACGCAGTATTTT. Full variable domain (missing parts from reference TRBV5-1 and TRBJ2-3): KAGVTQTPRYLIKTRGQQVTLSCSPISGHRSVSWYQQTPGQGLQFLFEYFSETQRNKGNFPGRFSGRQFSNSRSEMNVSTLELGDSALYLCASSPLTGSTDTQYFGPGTRLTVL.

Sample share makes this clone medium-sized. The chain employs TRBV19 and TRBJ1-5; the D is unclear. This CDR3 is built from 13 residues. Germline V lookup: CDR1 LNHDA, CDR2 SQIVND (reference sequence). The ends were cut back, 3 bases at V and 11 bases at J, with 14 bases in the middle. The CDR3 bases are TGTGCCAGTAGTATTAGAGAGGCTCTGTCCCAGCATTTT. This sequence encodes CASSIREALSQHF.

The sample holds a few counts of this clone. Written as DNA, the CDR3 is TGTGCCAGCAGTGATCAGGAACCCTCCTATAATTCACCCCTCCACTTT. This codes for CASSDQEPSYNSPLHF. This chain joins TRBV2 and TRBJ1-6; D is ambiguous. Germline assignment: CDR1 SNHLY and CDR2 FYNNEI. Trimming stripped 3 bases from V and 0 bases from J, with 9 bases between. The length of the CDR3 is 16 residues.

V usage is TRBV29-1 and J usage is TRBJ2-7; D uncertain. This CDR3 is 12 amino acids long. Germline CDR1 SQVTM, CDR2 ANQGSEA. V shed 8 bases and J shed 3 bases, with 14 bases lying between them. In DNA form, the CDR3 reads TGCAGCTTTCGGGTCTCTAACTACGAGCAGTACTTC. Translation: CSFRVSNYEQYF.

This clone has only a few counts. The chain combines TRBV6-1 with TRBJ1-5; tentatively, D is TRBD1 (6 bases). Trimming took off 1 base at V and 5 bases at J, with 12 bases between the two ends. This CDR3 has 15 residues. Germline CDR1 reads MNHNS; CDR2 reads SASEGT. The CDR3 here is CASSEEQGPHQPQHF. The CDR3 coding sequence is TGTGCCAGCAGTGAAGAACAGGGACCCCATCAGCCCCAGCATTTT.

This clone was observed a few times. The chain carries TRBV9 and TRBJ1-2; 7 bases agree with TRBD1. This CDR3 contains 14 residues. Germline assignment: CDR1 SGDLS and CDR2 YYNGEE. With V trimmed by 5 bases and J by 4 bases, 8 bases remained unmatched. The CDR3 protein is CASRATGSGYGYTF. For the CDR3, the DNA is TGTGCCAGCAGAGCGACAGGGTCTGGCTATGGCTACACCTTC. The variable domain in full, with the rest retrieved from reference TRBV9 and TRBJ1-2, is DSGVTQTPKHLITATGQRVTLRCSPRSGDLSVYWYQQSLDQGLQFLIQYYNGEERAKGNILERFSAQQFPDLHSELNLSSLELGDSALYFCASRATGSGYGYTFGSGTRLTVV.

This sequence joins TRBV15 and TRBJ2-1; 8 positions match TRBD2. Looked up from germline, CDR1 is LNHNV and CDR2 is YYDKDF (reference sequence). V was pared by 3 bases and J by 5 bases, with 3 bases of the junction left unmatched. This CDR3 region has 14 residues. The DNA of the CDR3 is TGTGCCACCAGCAGGGGAGCGGGGGACAATGAGCAGTTCTTC. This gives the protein CATSRGAGDNEQFF.

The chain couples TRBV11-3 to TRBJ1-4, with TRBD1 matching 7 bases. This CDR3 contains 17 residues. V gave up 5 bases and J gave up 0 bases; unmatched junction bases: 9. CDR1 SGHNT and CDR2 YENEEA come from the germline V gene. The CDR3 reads CASSPDRKYATNEKLFF. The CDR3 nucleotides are TGTGCCAGCAGCCCGGACAGGAAATATGCAACTAATGAAAAACTGTTTTTT.

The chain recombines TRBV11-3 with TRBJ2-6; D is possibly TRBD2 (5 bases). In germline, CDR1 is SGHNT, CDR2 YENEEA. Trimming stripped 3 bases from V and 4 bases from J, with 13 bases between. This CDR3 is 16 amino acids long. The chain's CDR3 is CASSFYMVAGANVLTF. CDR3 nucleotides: TGTGCCAGCAGCTTTTATATGGTAGCGGGGGCCAACGTCCTGACTTTC.

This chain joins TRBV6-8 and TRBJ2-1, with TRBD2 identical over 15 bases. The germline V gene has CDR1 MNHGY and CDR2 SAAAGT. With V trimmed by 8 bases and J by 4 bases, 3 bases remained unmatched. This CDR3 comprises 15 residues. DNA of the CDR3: TGTGCCAGCGTTGGGACTAGCGGGGGGTACAATGAGCAGTTCTTC. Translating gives CASVGTSGGYNEQFF.

The CDR3 coding sequence is TGTGCCAGCAGCCCTGGGGGGCCTGGAAACACCATATATTTT. This translates into CASSPGGPGNTIYF. V and J are TRBV6-8 and TRBJ1-3; D is possibly TRBD1 (6 bases). The germline V gene encodes CDR1 MNHGY and CDR2 SAAAGT. V was cut by 6 bases and J by 2 bases, with 11 bases left in between. The CDR3 has 14 residues.

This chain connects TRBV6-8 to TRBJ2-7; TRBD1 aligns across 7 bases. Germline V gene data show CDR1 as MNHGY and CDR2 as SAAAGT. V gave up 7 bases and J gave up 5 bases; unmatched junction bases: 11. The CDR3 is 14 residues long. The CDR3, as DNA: TGTGCCAGCATGACAGGGTTTAAGTGGGACGAGCAGTACTTC. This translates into CASMTGFKWDEQYF.

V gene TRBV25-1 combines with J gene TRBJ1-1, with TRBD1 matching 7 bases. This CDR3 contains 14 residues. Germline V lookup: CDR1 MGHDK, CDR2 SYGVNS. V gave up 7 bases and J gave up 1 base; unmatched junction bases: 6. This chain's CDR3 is CASKRQGPNTEAFF. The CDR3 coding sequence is TGTGCCAGCAAAAGACAGGGACCGAACACTGAAGCTTTCTTT. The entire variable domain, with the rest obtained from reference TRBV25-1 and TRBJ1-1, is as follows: EADIYQTPRYLVIGTGKKITLECSQTMGHDKMYWYQQDPGMELHLIHYSYGVNSTEKGDLSSESTVSRIRTEHFPLTLESARPSHTSQYLCASKRQGPNTEAFFGQGTRLTVV.

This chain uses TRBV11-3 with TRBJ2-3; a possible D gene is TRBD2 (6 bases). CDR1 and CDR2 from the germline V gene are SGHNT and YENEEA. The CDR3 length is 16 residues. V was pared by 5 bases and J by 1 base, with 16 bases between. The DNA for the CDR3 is TGTGCCAGCAGCCGTCCCGAGATAGCGGGCACAGATACGCAGTATTTT. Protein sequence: CASSRPEIAGTDTQYF.

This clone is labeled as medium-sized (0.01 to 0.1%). The CDR3 nucleotides are TGTGCCAGCAGGCCGGGACAGATGCCTTACGAGCAGTACTTC. Translated: CASRPGQMPYEQYF. The genes are TRBV6-8 and TRBJ2-7, with 7 bases identical to TRBD1. Germline V CDR1 and CDR2: MNHGY, SAAAGT. Trimming at V came to 6 bases and at J to 4 bases, leaving 9 bases not matched to a gene. The CDR3 has 14 residues.

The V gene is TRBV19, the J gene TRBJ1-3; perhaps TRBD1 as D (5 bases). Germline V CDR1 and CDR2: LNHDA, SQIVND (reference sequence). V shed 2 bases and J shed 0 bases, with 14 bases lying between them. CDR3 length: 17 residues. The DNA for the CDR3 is TGTGCCAGTAGTATACGGGGGATTGGTAGCTCTGGAAACACCATATATTTT. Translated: CASSIRGIGSSGNTIYF.

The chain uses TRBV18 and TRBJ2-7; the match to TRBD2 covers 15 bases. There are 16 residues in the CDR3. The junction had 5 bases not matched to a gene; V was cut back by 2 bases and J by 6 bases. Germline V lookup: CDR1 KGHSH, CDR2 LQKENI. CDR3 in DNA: TGTGCCAGCTCACCATCGGGACTAGCGGGAGGTGGCGAGCAGTACTTC. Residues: CASSPSGLAGGGEQYF. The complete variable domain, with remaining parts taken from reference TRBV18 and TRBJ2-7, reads NAGVMQNPRHLVRRRGQEARLRCSPMKGHSHVYWYRQLPEEGLKFMVYLQKENIIDESGMPKERFSAEFPKEGPSILRIQQVVRGDSAAYFCASSPSGLAGGGEQYFGPGTRLTVT.

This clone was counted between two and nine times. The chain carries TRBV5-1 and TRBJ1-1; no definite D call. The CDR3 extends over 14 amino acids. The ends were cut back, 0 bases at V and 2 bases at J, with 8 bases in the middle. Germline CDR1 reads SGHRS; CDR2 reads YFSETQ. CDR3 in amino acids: CASSLGPTNTEAFF. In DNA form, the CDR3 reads TGCGCCAGCAGCTTGGGGCCGACCAACACTGAAGCTTTCTTT.

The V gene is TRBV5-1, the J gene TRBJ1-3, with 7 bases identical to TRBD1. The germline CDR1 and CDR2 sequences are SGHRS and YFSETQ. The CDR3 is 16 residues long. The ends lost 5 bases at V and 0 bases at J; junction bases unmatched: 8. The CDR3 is CASSVGQEYSGNTIYF. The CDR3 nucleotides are TGCGCCAGCAGTGTTGGACAGGAGTACTCTGGAAACACCATATATTTT.

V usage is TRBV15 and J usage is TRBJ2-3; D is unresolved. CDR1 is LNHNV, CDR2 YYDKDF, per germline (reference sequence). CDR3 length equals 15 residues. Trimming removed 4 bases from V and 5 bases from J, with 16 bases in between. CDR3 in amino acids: CATSTERPLRDTQYF. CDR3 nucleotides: TGTGCCACCAGCACAGAGCGACCGCTTCGAGATACGCAGTATTTT.

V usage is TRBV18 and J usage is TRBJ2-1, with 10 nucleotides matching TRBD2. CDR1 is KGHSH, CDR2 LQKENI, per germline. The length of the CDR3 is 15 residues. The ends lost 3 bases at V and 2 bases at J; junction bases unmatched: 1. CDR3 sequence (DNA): TGTGCCAGCTCACCTAGCGGGGGGCCCTACAATGAGCAGTTCTTC. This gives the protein CASSPSGGPYNEQFF.